The 30 T cell receptor beta chains presented below share a single source sample, sequenced in a study of OX40 agonist ivuxolimab in advanced cancers. Assay: immunoSEQ multiplex PCR; the TCRdb copy retains only in-frame clones and omits some. The sample includes about 72,000 clones, 80% to 90% seen only once; the top ten take 0.85% to 0.95%. Sequencing was performed on CD4+ or CD8+ T cells sorted from blood, taken in a trial of the OX40 agonist ivuxolimab. The receptors originated from an adult with an advanced solid tumor such as melanoma, head and neck, liver or kidney cancer.

The chain combines TRBV9 with TRBJ2-7, with unresolved D. The CDR3 length is 13 residues. Trimming pared 0 bases from V and 6 bases from J, leaving 10 bases between. Germline assignment: CDR1 SGDLS and CDR2 YYNGEE. CDR3 in amino acids: CASSVGYLREQYF. The CDR3 region has the DNA TGTGCCAGCAGCGTAGGGTACCTCCGCGAGCAGTACTTC.

J is TRBJ2-5 and V is TRBV11-3; D possibly corresponds to TRBD2 (5 bases). This CDR3 is built from 13 residues. Looked up from germline, CDR1 is SGHNT and CDR2 is YENEEA. The V and J ends lost 1 base and 4 bases respectively, with 7 bases between them. Here the CDR3 DNA reads TGTGCCAGCAGCTTAGGGGCGGGAGAGACCCAGTACTTC. It is translated as CASSLGAGETQYF.

A single count supports this clone. The rearrangement uses TRBV20-1 and TRBJ1-2; no clear D gene. The V end lost 7 bases, the J end lost 4 bases, and 10 bases lay between the germline ends. This CDR3 has 11 residues. The V gene's germline CDR1 is DFQATT and CDR2 SNEGSKA (reference sequence). The CDR3: CSGISSYGYTF. The CDR3 DNA is TGCAGTGGGATTTCATCCTATGGCTACACCTTC.

The V and J genes are TRBV4-1 and TRBJ1-5; a possible D gene is TRBD1 (5 bases). Trimming pared 1 base from V and 7 bases from J, leaving 14 bases between. CDR1 is MGHRA and CDR2 is YSYEKL in the germline V gene. This CDR3 contains 15 residues. The CDR3, as DNA: TGCGCCAGCAGCCAAGCTTTCGGGGGTGGCCAGCCCCAGCATTTT. Its translation: CASSQAFGGGQPQHF.

This chain connects TRBV7-6 to TRBJ1-5; tentatively, D is TRBD1 (5 bases). Germline V gives CDR1 SGHVS, CDR2 FNYEAQ. Trimming left V 3 bases short and J 6 bases short, with 15 bases between. The length of the CDR3 is 15 residues. The CDR3 protein is CASSFRPGRGQPQHF. CDR3 DNA: TGTGCCAGCAGCTTCCGGCCCGGTAGGGGTCAGCCCCAGCATTTT.

J is TRBJ2-2 and V is TRBV4-1, with D hard to call. CDR3 length: 15 amino acids. Germline-derived CDR1 and CDR2 are MGHRA and YSYEKL. V was shortened by 3 bases and J by 1 base, with 9 bases between the two germline ends. The CDR3 DNA sequence: TGCGCCAGCAGCCAGGGTCTACAGAACACCGGGGAGCTGTTTTTT. This codes for CASSQGLQNTGELFF.

This chain uses TRBV6-1 with TRBJ2-7; TRBD2 agrees at 7 bases. The J segment lost 11 bases and the V segment lost 1 base, leaving 8 bases of the junction unmatched. The CDR3 length is 13 residues. Germline V gives CDR1 MNHNS, CDR2 SASEGT. In DNA form, the CDR3 reads TGTGCCAGCAGTGAAGAGGAGCGGGGCGGGAAGTACTTC. This translates into CASSEEERGGKYF.

This rearrangement joins TRBV4-1 to TRBJ2-1; no clear D. The V gene lost 1 base and the J gene lost 0 bases, with 7 bases spanning the gap. Per germline, CDR1 MGHRA and CDR2 YSYEKL. CDR3 size: 15 residues. In DNA form, the CDR3 reads TGCGCCAGCAGCCAAGTGGATCGCTCCTACAATGAGCAGTTCTTC. Translating it yields CASSQVDRSYNEQFF.

The V call is TRBV5-1, the J call TRBJ2-1, with unresolved D. Germline assignment: CDR1 SGHRS and CDR2 YFSETQ. CDR3 length: 15 residues. V lost 3 bases, J lost 0 bases, and 10 bases lay in between. CDR3 in DNA: TGCGCCAGCAGCTCTTACAGCAACTCCTACAATGAGCAGTTCTTC. This gives the protein CASSSYSNSYNEQFF.

This chain links TRBV5-8 with TRBJ2-5; no clear D gene. The CDR3 has 15 residues. Trimming removed 0 bases from V and 2 bases from J, with 11 bases in between. CDR1 and CDR2 from the germline V gene are SGHTS and YDEGEE. The CDR3 is CASSLGRWSQETQYF. The CDR3 DNA is TGTGCCAGCAGCTTGGGAAGGTGGAGTCAAGAGACCCAGTACTTC.

This chain connects TRBV5-1 to TRBJ1-5; D is ambiguous. CDR3 length: 15 residues. V lost 0 bases, J lost 2 bases, and 9 bases lay in between. Germline-derived CDR1 and CDR2 are SGHRS and YFSETQ. The CDR3: CASSLGSGGNQPQHF. The CDR3 DNA follows: TGCGCCAGCAGCTTGGGGTCAGGAGGCAATCAGCCCCAGCATTTT.

CDR3 amino acids: CASSEVPGLGYTF. The CDR3 DNA reads TGTGCCAGCAGTGAGGTTCCAGGGTTGGGCTACACCTTC. The chain is built from TRBV6-1 and TRBJ1-2, with a possible D match to TRBD1 (5 bases). With 3 bases removed from V and 8 bases from J, the gap between germline ends came to 13 bases. CDR3 length: 13 amino acids. CDR1 is MNHNS and CDR2 is SASEGT in the germline V gene.

This clone was seen a handful of times. The CDR3 spells CAIRTGGKETQYF. CDR3 nucleotide sequence: TGTGCCATCAGGACCGGGGGCAAAGAGACCCAGTACTTC. This chain joins TRBV10-3 and TRBJ2-5, with D possibly being TRBD1 or TRBD2 (6 bases each). The germline V gene has CDR1 ENHRY and CDR2 SYGVKD. Trimming took 6 bases from V and 3 from J, leaving 11 bases between them. CDR3 length: 13 amino acids.

The chain has TRBV5-1 and TRBJ2-1; TRBD1 matches at 8 bases. The V and J ends lost 4 bases and 1 base, in that order; junction bases with no gene match: 4. Germline CDR1 reads SGHRS; CDR2 reads YFSETQ. This CDR3 has 15 amino acids. The CDR3 reads CASSPGQGSYNEQFF. For the CDR3, the DNA is TGCGCCAGCAGCCCAGGACAGGGTTCCTACAATGAGCAGTTCTTC. Supplemented by reference TRBV5-1 and TRBJ2-1, the full variable domain reads KAGVTQTPRYLIKTRGQQVTLSCSPISGHRSVSWYQQTPGQGLQFLFEYFSETQRNKGNFPGRFSGRQFSNSRSEMNVSTLELGDSALYLCASSPGQGSYNEQFFGPGTRLTVL.

The CDR3 DNA reads TGTGCCAGCAGTTTTCGACAGTTCAATTCACCCCTCCACTTT. Its protein is CASSFRQFNSPLHF. The rearrangement links TRBV27 to TRBJ1-6; D is perhaps TRBD1 (5 bases). CDR1 and CDR2 (germline): MNHEY, SMNVEV (reference sequence). The CDR3 runs 14 residues. The V end lost 3 bases, the J end lost 7 bases, and 10 bases lay between the germline ends.

The V call is TRBV7-9, the J call TRBJ2-5, with 8 bases identical to TRBD1. The DNA end is more similar to TRBJ2-7, so the J call may be wrong. Germline CDR1 SEHNR, CDR2 FQNEAQ (reference sequence). The CDR3 is made up of 14 amino acids. In DNA, the CDR3 is TGTGCCAGCAGCACCCGACAGGGGAACCACGAGCAGTACTTC. Its protein is CASSTRQGNHEQYF.

This chain joins TRBV7-3 and TRBJ1-2; D not resolved. V lost 0 bases and J lost 7, with 9 bases in between. The CDR3 extends over 13 amino acids. CDR1 and CDR2 from the germline V gene are SGHTA and FQGTGA. Written as DNA, the CDR3 is TGTGCCAGCAGCTTAACGAAAGAGGGTGGCTACACCTTC. Its protein is CASSLTKEGGYTF.

The chain employs TRBV14 and TRBJ2-3; D gene uncertain. The CDR3 spans 15 residues. Between the trimmed V and J ends, which lost 4 bases and 0 bases, there was a span of 11 bases. Germline V gives CDR1 SGHDN, CDR2 FVKESK. The DNA for the CDR3 is TGTGCCAGCAGCCCTTTGGGCGGTAGCACAGATACGCAGTATTTT. Its protein is CASSPLGGSTDTQYF.

This rearrangement joins TRBV5-6 to TRBJ1-5, with D maybe TRBD1 (5 bases). Trimming took 1 base from V and 2 from J, leaving 10 bases between them. The CDR3 is 15 amino acids. CDR1 is SGHDT and CDR2 is YYEEEE in the germline V gene. Here the CDR3 DNA reads TGTGCCAGCAGCTTGACTCGCAGGGGCAATCAGCCCCAGCATTTT. Translation: CASSLTRRGNQPQHF.

As regards this clone: This specimen includes other DNA sequences encoding the same CDR3. The chain is built from TRBV19 and TRBJ1-1; the D is unclear. The CDR3 extends over 13 amino acids. Germline CDR1 LNHDA, CDR2 SQIVND (reference sequence). The germline V and J ends were trimmed by 10 bases and 1 base, with 13 bases remaining between them. This CDR3 reads CATRGPTNTEAFF. For the CDR3, the DNA is TGTGCCACCCGGGGTCCGACGAACACTGAAGCTTTCTTT.

The chain joins TRBV7-2 to TRBJ2-3; D not resolved. The V end was cut by 2 bases, the J end by 2 bases, with 11 bases between. The CDR3 totals 15 residues. Germline CDR1 is SGHTA and CDR2 is FQGNSA. The CDR3 DNA follows: TGTGCCAGCAGCTTAAGCAGTCTCCTCACAGATACGCAGTATTTT. It yields the protein CASSLSSLLTDTQYF. Looking up the rest from reference TRBV7-2 and TRBJ2-3 gives the full variable domain: GAGVSQSPSNKVTEKGKDVELRCDPISGHTALYWYRQSLGQGLEFLIYFQGNSAPDKSGLPSDRFSAERTGGSVSTLTIQRTQQEDSAVYLCASSLSSLLTDTQYFGPGTRLTVL.

The chain employs TRBV10-1 and TRBJ2-7; 8 bases map to TRBD2. This CDR3 is built from 16 residues. The V segment lost 3 bases and the J segment 6 bases; nucleotides outside the gene matches: 13. CDR1 is WNHNN, CDR2 SYGVQD, per germline (reference sequence). CDR3 amino acids: CASSERVAGNLAEQYF. Here the CDR3 DNA reads TGCGCCAGCAGTGAACGGGTAGCGGGAAACCTAGCCGAGCAGTACTTC.

CDR3 sequence: CASSSSGTSAWTQYF. The CDR3 nucleotides are TGTGCCAGCAGTTCCTCCGGGACATCTGCATGGACCCAGTACTTC. The chain employs TRBV28 and TRBJ2-5, with a possible D match to TRBD1 (6 bases). Germline CDR1 reads MDHEN; CDR2 reads SYDVKM. V gave up 4 bases and J gave up 7 bases, with 19 bases separating them. This CDR3 comprises 15 residues.

The genes are TRBV9 and TRBJ1-4, with 7 positions matching TRBD1. V lost 3 bases to trimming and J lost 0 bases; unmatched junction nucleotides: 2. Germline V gene sequence: CDR1 SGDLS, CDR2 YYNGEE. The length of the CDR3 is 15 residues. CDR3 loop: CASSGGQTTNEKLFF. Here the CDR3 DNA reads TGTGCCAGCAGCGGGGGACAGACAACTAATGAAAAACTGTTTTTT.

The chain is built from TRBV18 and TRBJ2-6; unclear D gene. This CDR3 comprises 19 residues. Trimming stripped 1 base from V and 0 bases from J, with 16 bases between. Germline V gene lookup returns CDR1 KGHSH and CDR2 LQKENI. The CDR3 nucleotides read TGTGCCAGCTCACCACAGATGGCCTCGGACCCCTCTGGGGCCAACGTCCTGACTTTC. Protein sequence: CASSPQMASDPSGANVLTF.

V usage is TRBV28 and J usage is TRBJ2-1; 9 nucleotides match TRBD2. Trimming at V came to 5 bases and at J to 1 base, leaving 9 bases not matched to a gene. CDR3 length equals 17 residues. CDR1 is MDHEN, CDR2 SYDVKM, per germline. For the CDR3, the DNA is TGTGCCAGCAGTCCTCCGGGGAGCGGGGGGTCCTACAATGAGCAGTTCTTC. As protein: CASSPPGSGGSYNEQFF.

The count of this clone is one. The rearrangement joins TRBV11-2 to TRBJ1-2; D remains unclear. CDR3 length equals 13 residues. The germline V gene has CDR1 SGHAT and CDR2 FQNNGV. V lost 3 bases to trimming and J lost 2 bases, with 7 bases between them. CDR3 sequence: CASSLQRNYGYTF. The CDR3 DNA sequence: TGTGCCAGCAGCTTGCAACGGAACTATGGCTACACCTTC.

The table lists this clone with a count of one. The gene calls are TRBV30 and TRBJ2-1; 15 nucleotides match TRBD2. V shed 3 bases and J 4 bases; nucleotides not matched to a gene: 7. Germline V gene lookup returns CDR1 GTSNPN and CDR2 SVGIG (reference sequence). The CDR3 is made up of 17 amino acids. CDR3 bases: TGTGCCTGGAGCGACCCGGGACTAGCGGGAGGTTACAATGAGCAGTTCTTC. Translated, it gives CAWSDPGLAGGYNEQFF.

The chain recombines TRBV2 with TRBJ2-2; D ambiguous. This CDR3 comprises 11 residues. The V and J ends lost 3 bases and 4 bases respectively, with 0 bases between them. The germline gives CDR1 SNHLY, CDR2 FYNNEI. The CDR3 region has the DNA TGTGCCAGCAGTGACACCGGGGAGCTGTTTTTT. Translated, it gives CASSDTGELFF.

The chain joins TRBV28 to TRBJ2-5; 10 bases line up with TRBD1. J lost 3 bases, V lost 5 bases, and 3 bases had no gene match. CDR1 MDHEN and CDR2 SYDVKM come from the germline V gene. The CDR3 is made up of 14 amino acids. The CDR3 nucleotides read TGTGCCAGCAGTCTCGGGACAGGGGAAGAGACCCAGTACTTC. This codes for CASSLGTGEETQYF.